This paragraph covers one TCR beta chain sequence. There is no known antigen for this receptor. It has no much larger one-base neighbor in the sample; base qualities were not kept. This sample stems from a study of blood T cell repertoires in COVID-19 (dated by TCRdb to 2020 to 2021). The study in broad terms: The collaborator samples originated in the United States, Italy and Spain and spanned the acute and convalescent phases of COVID-19. The material from the prospective study consisted of cDNA or gDNA derived from T cells, B-cell-depleted T cells, or PBMCs. Subjects who had been exposed to COVID-19, were actively infected with it, or had recovered from it provided the deeply sampled blood TCRbeta repertoires that made up the dataset. A freely available public database, intended as a resource for researchers studying the immune response to SARS-CoV-2, is where the repertoires were released. Samples came from the ongoing ImmuneRACE study (first 160 participants) plus 1,254 subjects from 6 global collaborators. Nearly every sample came with metadata listing a de-identified subject ID, COVID-19 status, age in years and sex. Where available, HLA class I and class II types were taken from metadata supplied by the sample provider and were not determined by assay-based typing. What the authors observed across the whole study: Clinical and demographic metadata were provided uncurated, with the amount varying by source and participant.

The CDR3 runs 14 residues from the cysteine to the phenylalanine. Left in the record is the CDR3 DNA by itself, 42 bases read in frame from the first base. Reading the germline V gene gives CDR1 MNHEY and CDR2 SVGAGI. Trimming at the junction amounts to 11 bases on V and 1 base on J, and the germline ends lie 16 bases apart. Each collaborating institution followed its own protocols to collect whole blood in K2EDTA tubes. Collaborator samples were shipped for TCRbeta analysis as frozen whole blood, isolated PBMCs, or DNA extracted from either sample type. TCRbeta CDR3 regions were amplified from genomic DNA by means of the immunoSEQ Assay, a bias-controlled multiplex PCR. Turning to the authors' computational methods: The number of nucleated cells in each sample was estimated from the amplification of reference gene primers within the assay. To quantify the absolute abundance of each unique TCRbeta CDR3 rearrangement, sequence reads were collapsed and filtered. For each sample, productive Simpson clonality was calculated as the square root of Simpson's diversity index over productive rearrangements. TCRdb's version of the immuneACCESS table is confined to in-frame rearrangements and falls short of the full clone set. An unresolved V gene accounts for under half of the shortfall where checked; the remainder is of unknown origin. Clone size and the V and J calls come from that table; the DNA yielded D and trimming. Recorded for this sample are about 280,000 clones; nearly 90% of them occurred a single time. Jointly, the top ten make up 9% to 9.5% of the sample.

Sequencing was performed on peripheral blood. The receptor was isolated from a man aged 18 to 29 with active or convalescent COVID-19. The chain joins TRBV6-5 to TRBJ2-3; TRBD2 is perhaps the D gene, given 7 matching bases. CDR3 region: CASSGAGGTDTQYF. The DNA sequence is given as TGTGCCTCCTCGGGGGCGGGGGGCACAGATACGCAGTATTTT.